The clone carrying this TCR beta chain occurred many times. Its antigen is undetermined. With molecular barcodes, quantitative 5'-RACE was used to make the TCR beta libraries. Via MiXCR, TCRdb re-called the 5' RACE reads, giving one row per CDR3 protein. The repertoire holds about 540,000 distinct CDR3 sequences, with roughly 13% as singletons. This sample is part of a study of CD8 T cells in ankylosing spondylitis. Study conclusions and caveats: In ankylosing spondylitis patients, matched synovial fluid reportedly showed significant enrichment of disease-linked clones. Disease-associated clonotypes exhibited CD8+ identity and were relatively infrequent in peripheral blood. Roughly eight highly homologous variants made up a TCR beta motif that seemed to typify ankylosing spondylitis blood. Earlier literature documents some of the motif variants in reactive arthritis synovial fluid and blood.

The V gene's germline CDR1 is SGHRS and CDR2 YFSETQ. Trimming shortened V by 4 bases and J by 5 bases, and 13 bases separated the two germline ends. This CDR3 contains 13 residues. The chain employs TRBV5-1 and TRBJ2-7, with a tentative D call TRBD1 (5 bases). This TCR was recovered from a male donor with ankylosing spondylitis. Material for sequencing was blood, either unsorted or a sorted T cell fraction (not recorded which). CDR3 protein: CASSLQPRDEQYF. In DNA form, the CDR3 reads TGCGCCAGCAGCCTTCAACCCAGGGACGAGCAGTACTTC.